This T cell receptor beta chain emerged from a study of T cells in Graves' hyperthyroidism and ophthalmopathy. Overall study: Peripheral blood specimens were obtained at initial diagnosis, prior to any treatment.

Study-level results: Most expanded thyroid clonotypes above 0.001 also appeared in blood.

The CDR3 contains 14 residues. The germline V gene encodes CDR1 SGHTA and CDR2 FQGNSA. Trimming took 4 bases from V and 1 from J, leaving 10 bases between them. Amplification yielded TCR beta CDR3 regions, with RNA transcripts as the source. HTBI primers were employed in a first-round RT-PCR of the TCR CDR3. TCRdb itself ran the multiplex PCR reads through MiXCR, one entry per CDR3 protein. The sample lists 110,000 to 150,000 distinct CDR3 sequences; 22% were seen once. Thyroid ultrasound, orbital computed tomography, clinical symptoms, and serum thyroxine and TRAb underpinned diagnoses. In this sample, this clonotype turned up many times. Its antigen is currently unknown.

Material for sequencing was blood. V usage is TRBV7-2 and J usage is TRBJ1-1; D is undetermined. The receptor was derived from a woman aged 45-65 years with Graves' hyperthyroidism that later progressed to Graves' ophthalmopathy. CDR3 sequence reads: CASSYRTGNTEAFF. In DNA form, the CDR3 reads TGTGCCAGCAGCTATCGGACGGGGAACACTGAAGCTTTCTTT.